A single T cell receptor (beta chain) is shown here with its context. Its binding antigen is unknown. No base-level quality is on record; no much larger clone is a single base apart. The junction shows trimming of 4 bases on V and 0 bases on J, and the gene matches do not reach 2 bases of it. The CDR3 covers 15 residues, taking in both the cysteine and the phenylalanine. Of all the DNA, just the CDR3 is kept, 45 bases in frame from base 1. Looking up the germline V gene (reference sequence) yields CDR1 LNHDA and CDR2 SQIVND. The data originate from a study of PD-L1 blockade in urothelial cancer (dated 2017 in TCRdb). Concerning the study at large: Therapy was started in the mid-2010s for all patients, and atezolizumab 1,200 mg was administered intravenously every 3 weeks. A median of about 140,000 T cells and fewer than 85,000 unique TCRs was obtained from blood samples, and a median clonality of about 0.08 was observed. TCR sequencing covered pretreatment tumor samples and matched, serially collected peripheral blood taken before and after atezolizumab treatment. Whole exome sequencing and RNA sequencing of pretreatment tumors were performed alongside TCR sequencing in the same patients. Patients had an ECOG performance status of 0 or 1 and had received between 0 and 3 prior chemotherapy regimens. Under 30 patients had pretreatment blood TCR-seq, roughly 24 had at least one posttreatment blood collection, and roughly 24 had tumor TCR-seq. An exploratory multi-omic analysis was conducted of the somatic, immune and clinical correlates of response to PD-L1 blockade with atezolizumab in urothelial cancer. Blood samples were analyzed at 3 weeks after treatment start (second dose) and at 6 weeks after treatment start. Progression-free survival longer than 6 months counted as durable clinical benefit, and TCR features were additionally tested against both progression-free and overall survival. About 90% of the roughly 29 patients were identified as males with urothelial cancer of bladder origin, and a prior smoking history was reported by 18 of 29 patients. Durable clinical benefit was achieved by nine patients but not by the remaining 20. What the authors observed across the whole study: Patients with durable benefit showed greater expansion of tumor-associated TCR clones in peripheral blood 3 weeks after starting treatment (n of about 20, p = 0.022). Improved progression-free and overall survival was associated with having pretreatment peripheral blood TCR clonality below the median. Because of the small sample size (n ≈ 28) and the many exploratory analyses performed, the results are intended to be regarded as hypothesis-generating.

Synthetic TCR analog templates were spiked into each PCR to estimate absolute template abundance from read counts. The immunoSEQ assay was used to amplify TCRbeta CDR3 regions from genomic DNA with bias-controlled V and J gene primers. Sequencing of rearranged TCRbeta segments was performed at approximately 20X coverage. The authors processed their data as follows. Clustering was used to correct sequencing errors, and CDR3s were annotated against IMGT so that V, D and J genes could be assigned. Downstream analyses used only productive TCRbeta rearrangements and left out out-of-frame or stop-codon sequences. To compute clonality, Shannon entropy was normalized by the log of the number of unique productive sequences and then subtracted from one. Fisher's exact test with Benjamini-Hochberg correction, at a threshold of adjusted p below 0.01, was used to find clones that differed between time points or between blood and tumor. The clones in this table, taken by TCRdb from immuneACCESS, are in-frame only. Not every clone is retained; where verified, under half of the shortfall comes from an unresolved V gene, and the cause of the rest is unknown. Clone size and V and J calls were adopted from that table, with D and trimming inferred from the DNA. Within this sample are 40,000 to 50,000 clones, with approximately 79% of them counted one time only. 2.5% to 3.5% of the sample is taken by the ten largest.

Taken with the paper, the label for time point translates to: pretreatment peripheral blood. The cohort comprised approximately 30 patients with locally advanced or metastatic urothelial carcinoma treated at Memorial Sloan Kettering on a trial protocol. Peripheral blood mononuclear cells were collected pretreatment and during treatment, at between 1 and 8 total time points per patient. The Qiagen DNeasy Blood extraction kit was used to purify genomic DNA from total PBMCs and tumor samples. PBMCs were collected pretreatment and during treatment, and were isolated and stored as previously described. The sample consisted of PBMCs, taken around atezolizumab (anti-PD-L1) treatment. The chain employs TRBV19 and TRBJ1-3; the junction holds 8 bases that match TRBD1. The clonotype originates from a man in his sixties or seventies with urothelial cancer. The CDR3 region has the sequence CASSTGGFSGNTIYF. The nucleotide sequence reads as follows: TGTGCCAGTAGTACAGGGGGCTTCTCTGGAAACACCATATATTTT.